These T cell receptor beta chains were read from a single sample in a study of shared clonotypes between healthy human individuals. Clones were read by immunoSEQ multiplex PCR, and TCRdb kept only the in-frame ones, dropping some. The sample contains 2 million or so clones, about 95% of which appear only once. The sample consisted of naive CD8+ T cells sorted from blood. The receptors here all came from a man younger than 35 in good health. Each CDR3 is given with its conserved first and last residue. A D gene is named only where the DNA matches it firmly. Clone size, where shown, is once, few, many, or a class for clones that have expanded.

v_call: TRBV13; cdr3_length: 14; clone_size: NA; j_call: TRBJ2-7; d_call: NA; cdr3_aa: CASSSGPHSYEQYF; cdr3_nt: TGTGCCAGCAGCTCGGGACCCCACTCCTACGAGCAGTACTTC
v_call: TRBV4-1; cdr3_length: 15; clone_size: NA; j_call: TRBJ1-1; d_call: NA; cdr3_aa: CASSQATDGLPEAFF; cdr3_nt: TGCGCCAGCAGCCAAGCAACAGATGGATTGCCTGAAGCTTTCTTT
v_call: TRBV10-3; cdr3_length: 16; clone_size: NA; j_call: TRBJ1-4; d_call: NA; cdr3_aa: CAISESLAGSIRKLFF; cdr3_nt: TGTGCCATCAGTGAGTCGTTGGCAGGGAGCATTAGAAAACTGTTTTTT
v_call: TRBV10-2; cdr3_length: 15; clone_size: NA; j_call: TRBJ1-1; d_call: NA; cdr3_aa: CASGAYRGETTEAFF; cdr3_nt: TGCGCCAGCGGGGCATATAGAGGGGAGACCACTGAAGCTTTCTTT
v_call: TRBV27; cdr3_length: 15; clone_size: NA; j_call: TRBJ2-1; d_call: TRBD1; cdr3_aa: CASTPTGVAYNEQFF; cdr3_nt: TGTGCCAGCACCCCGACAGGGGTCGCCTACAATGAGCAGTTCTTC
v_call: TRBV9; cdr3_length: 17; clone_size: NA; j_call: TRBJ1-6; d_call: NA; cdr3_aa: CASSATGSSSYNSPLHF; cdr3_nt: TGTGCCAGCAGCGCGACAGGATCTAGCTCCTATAATTCACCCCTCCACTTT
v_call: TRBV13; cdr3_length: 16; clone_size: NA; j_call: TRBJ2-1; d_call: NA; cdr3_aa: CASSPRATSSYNEQFF; cdr3_nt: TGTGCCAGCAGCCCCAGGGCAACTAGCTCCTACAATGAGCAGTTCTTC
v_call: TRBV10-3; cdr3_length: 13; clone_size: NA; j_call: TRBJ2-2; d_call: NA; cdr3_aa: CATFLDTAGELFF; cdr3_nt: TGTGCCACCTTCCTGGACACAGCCGGGGAGCTGTTTTTT
v_call: TRBV2; cdr3_length: 13; clone_size: NA; j_call: TRBJ2-7; d_call: NA; cdr3_aa: CASSDGATYEQYF; cdr3_nt: TGTGCCAGCAGTGATGGGGCCACCTACGAGCAGTACTTC
v_call: TRBV7-9; cdr3_length: 13; clone_size: NA; j_call: TRBJ2-1; d_call: NA; cdr3_aa: CASSLVIFNEQFF; cdr3_nt: TGTGCCAGCAGCTTAGTTATTTTCAATGAGCAGTTCTTC
v_call: TRBV7-9; cdr3_length: 13; clone_size: NA; j_call: TRBJ2-7; d_call: NA; cdr3_aa: CASSLNSVYEQYF; cdr3_nt: TGTGCCAGCAGCTTAAACTCTGTCTACGAGCAGTACTTC
v_call: TRBV4-3; cdr3_length: 13; clone_size: once; j_call: TRBJ2-7; d_call: TRBD1; cdr3_aa: CASSVNRGYEQYF; cdr3_nt: TGCGCCAGCAGCGTAAACAGGGGTTACGAGCAGTACTTC
v_call: TRBV29-1; cdr3_length: 14; clone_size: NA; j_call: TRBJ2-7; d_call: NA; cdr3_aa: CSVVIQGSSYEQYF; cdr3_nt: TGCAGCGTTGTGATACAGGGAAGCTCCTACGAGCAGTACTTC
v_call: TRBV5-6; cdr3_length: 17; clone_size: NA; j_call: TRBJ1-1; d_call: TRBD1; cdr3_aa: CASSHTPGQLGVTEAFF; cdr3_nt: TGTGCCAGCAGCCACACCCCGGGACAGTTGGGCGTCACTGAAGCTTTCTTT
v_call: TRBV5-8; cdr3_length: 12; clone_size: NA; j_call: TRBJ2-7; d_call: TRBD1; cdr3_aa: CATQGESYEQYF; cdr3_nt: TGTGCCACTCAGGGGGAATCCTACGAGCAGTACTTC
v_call: TRBV5-6; cdr3_length: 15; clone_size: NA; j_call: TRBJ2-3; d_call: NA; cdr3_aa: CASRAWGGGVDTQYF; cdr3_nt: TGTGCCAGCAGGGCCTGGGGTGGGGGAGTGGATACGCAGTATTTT
v_call: TRBV5-1; cdr3_length: 13; clone_size: NA; j_call: TRBJ1-5; d_call: NA; cdr3_aa: CASSPGGNQPQHF; cdr3_nt: TGCGCCAGCAGCCCTGGCGGGAACCAGCCCCAGCATTTT
v_call: TRBV5-6; cdr3_length: 13; clone_size: NA; j_call: TRBJ2-1; d_call: NA; cdr3_aa: CASSLGAINEQFF; cdr3_nt: TGTGCCAGCAGCTTGGGTGCTATAAATGAGCAGTTCTTC
v_call: TRBV27; cdr3_length: 16; clone_size: NA; j_call: TRBJ2-7; d_call: NA; cdr3_aa: CASSLSIRGSGYEQYF; cdr3_nt: TGTGCCAGCAGTTTATCGATACGGGGCTCTGGCTACGAGCAGTACTTC
v_call: TRBV5-4; cdr3_length: 14; clone_size: NA; j_call: TRBJ1-6; d_call: NA; cdr3_aa: CASSLQGHNSPLHF; cdr3_nt: TGTGCCAGCAGCTTACAGGGCCATAATTCACCCCTCCACTTT
v_call: TRBV13; cdr3_length: 15; clone_size: once; j_call: TRBJ1-2; d_call: NA; cdr3_aa: CASSFLAGTNYGYTF; cdr3_nt: TGTGCCAGCAGCTTCTTGGCAGGCACTAACTATGGCTACACCTTC
v_call: TRBV9; cdr3_length: 14; clone_size: NA; j_call: TRBJ2-7; d_call: NA; cdr3_aa: CASSPAGGIYEQYF; cdr3_nt: TGTGCCAGCAGCCCCGCAGGGGGGATCTACGAGCAGTACTTC
v_call: TRBV28; cdr3_length: 15; clone_size: NA; j_call: TRBJ2-3; d_call: TRBD2; cdr3_aa: CASNLLAGGSDTQYF; cdr3_nt: TGTGCCAGCAACCTACTAGCGGGGGGGTCAGATACGCAGTATTTT
v_call: TRBV27; cdr3_length: 13; clone_size: NA; j_call: TRBJ2-7; d_call: NA; cdr3_aa: CASSLTVTYEQYF; cdr3_nt: TGTGCCAGCAGTTTAACAGTAACCTACGAGCAGTACTTC
v_call: TRBV27; cdr3_length: 12; clone_size: NA; j_call: TRBJ1-2; d_call: NA; cdr3_aa: CASSPGPNGYTF; cdr3_nt: TGTGCCAGCAGTCCGGGACCAAATGGCTACACCTTC
v_call: TRBV6-6; cdr3_length: 14; clone_size: NA; j_call: TRBJ2-7; d_call: NA; cdr3_aa: CASSYSGPDYEQYF; cdr3_nt: TGTGCCAGCAGTTACAGCGGTCCCGACTACGAGCAGTACTTC
v_call: TRBV30; cdr3_length: 13; clone_size: NA; j_call: TRBJ1-2; d_call: NA; cdr3_aa: CAWSFSYNYGYTF; cdr3_nt: TGTGCCTGGAGTTTCTCTTATAACTATGGCTACACCTTC
v_call: TRBV27; cdr3_length: 15; clone_size: NA; j_call: TRBJ1-4; d_call: NA; cdr3_aa: CASSLSLGINEKLFF; cdr3_nt: TGTGCCAGCAGTTTAAGTTTAGGGATTAATGAAAAACTGTTTTTT
v_call: TRBV5-1; cdr3_length: 14; clone_size: NA; j_call: TRBJ1-2; d_call: NA; cdr3_aa: CASSLGTANYGYTF; cdr3_nt: TGCGCCAGCAGCTTGGGGACCGCTAACTATGGCTACACCTTC
v_call: TRBV5-4; cdr3_length: 14; clone_size: NA; j_call: TRBJ2-7; d_call: NA; cdr3_aa: CASSDRTLSYEQYF; cdr3_nt: TGTGCCAGCAGCGATCGGACTCTTTCCTACGAGCAGTACTTC
v_call: TRBV9; cdr3_length: 14; clone_size: NA; j_call: TRBJ1-2; d_call: NA; cdr3_aa: CASSVGGGDYGYTF; cdr3_nt: TGTGCCAGCAGCGTAGGAGGGGGGGACTATGGCTACACCTTC
v_call: TRBV9; cdr3_length: 15; clone_size: NA; j_call: TRBJ1-6; d_call: TRBD1; cdr3_aa: CASSAGQVYNSPLHF; cdr3_nt: TGTGCCAGCAGCGCCGGACAGGTCTATAATTCACCCCTCCACTTT
v_call: TRBV4-1; cdr3_length: 16; clone_size: NA; j_call: TRBJ1-4; d_call: NA; cdr3_aa: CASSLPRTAEGVRLFF; cdr3_nt: TGCGCCAGCAGCCTCCCCAGGACAGCCGAAGGGGTTCGGCTGTTTTTT
v_call: TRBV5-5; cdr3_length: 14; clone_size: NA; j_call: TRBJ2-7; d_call: NA; cdr3_aa: CASSLAVRGYEQYF; cdr3_nt: TGTGCCAGCAGCTTGGCGGTTAGAGGCTACGAGCAGTACTTC
v_call: TRBV7-9; cdr3_length: 13; clone_size: once; j_call: TRBJ2-7; d_call: TRBD1; cdr3_aa: CASSYGQGDEQYF; cdr3_nt: TGTGCCAGCAGCTATGGACAGGGCGACGAGCAGTACTTC
v_call: TRBV7-8; cdr3_length: 15; clone_size: once; j_call: TRBJ2-5; d_call: NA; cdr3_aa: CASIPLLLGQETQYF; cdr3_nt: TGTGCCAGCATCCCACTCCTTCTAGGGCAAGAGACCCAGTACTTC
v_call: TRBV6-1; cdr3_length: 14; clone_size: NA; j_call: TRBJ2-7; d_call: TRBD1; cdr3_aa: CASSEGQGSYEQYF; cdr3_nt: TGTGCCAGCAGTGAAGGACAGGGTTCCTACGAGCAGTACTTC
v_call: TRBV30; cdr3_length: 12; clone_size: NA; j_call: TRBJ2-2; d_call: NA; cdr3_aa: CAWSIGSGELFF; cdr3_nt: TGTGCCTGGAGTATCGGTTCCGGGGAGCTGTTTTTT
v_call: TRBV5-6; cdr3_length: 13; clone_size: NA; j_call: TRBJ1-1; d_call: NA; cdr3_aa: CASSLRRSTEAFF; cdr3_nt: TGTGCCAGCAGCTTGAGGAGGAGCACTGAAGCTTTCTTT
v_call: TRBV2; cdr3_length: 15; clone_size: NA; j_call: TRBJ2-7; d_call: TRBD1; cdr3_aa: CASRWGTGGTYEQYF; cdr3_nt: TGTGCCAGCAGATGGGGGACAGGGGGTACGTACGAGCAGTACTTC